The 10 T cell receptor beta chains presented below share a single source sample, sequenced in a study of Ad26.COV2.S vaccination and SARS-CoV-2 variants. Treatment here: around 19 received Ad26.COV2.S at low or high dose, single or two shots; about 5 received placebo; per-sample allocation not given. Samples were taken on day 63 after the first vaccine or placebo injection. Libraries were prepared by immunoSEQ multiplex PCR; TCRdb keeps only in-frame clonotypes and omits some of them. The sample records 300,000 to 400,000 clones, around 86% being singletons. The source was peripheral blood, collected in a trial of Ad26.COV2.S vaccine versus placebo. These TCRs come from a person between 18 and 65 years old who received the Ad26.COV2.S COVID-19 vaccine or a placebo.

The chain recombines TRBV30 with TRBJ2-1; TRBD2 matches 8 bases. CDR3 length: 12 residues. Germline V gene lookup returns CDR1 GTSNPN and CDR2 SVGIG (reference sequence). The CDR3 DNA is TGTGCTTCCGCTCGGGGGGGCAATGAGCAGTTCTTC. This sequence encodes CASARGGNEQFF.

With respect to this clone: Different DNA sequences within this sample yield the same CDR3. This sequence joins TRBV29-1 and TRBJ1-2; D is unclear. The CDR3 consists of 12 residues. The V end lost 3 bases, the J end lost 2 bases, and 7 bases lay between the germline ends. The germline V gene has CDR1 SQVTM and CDR2 ANQGSEA. DNA of the CDR3: TGCAGCGTTGATGGCGGAAACTATGGCTACACCTTC. Amino acid sequence: CSVDGGNYGYTF.

The J gene is TRBJ2-5, the V gene TRBV4-2; the D is unclear. V was pared by 4 bases and J by 0 bases, with 6 bases between. CDR1 and CDR2 (germline): LGHNA, YNFKEQ. CDR3 size: 13 residues. CDR3 protein: CASSPTYQETQYF. The CDR3 bases are TGTGCCAGCAGCCCCACGTACCAAGAGACCCAGTACTTC.

The chain links TRBV7-9 to TRBJ2-1; D uncertain. Germline CDR1 is SEHNR and CDR2 is FQNEAQ (reference sequence). This CDR3 has 12 residues. V was pared by 5 bases and J by 8 bases, with 10 bases between. The DNA for the CDR3 is TGTGCCAGCAGCCTACCTGGGGATGAGCAGTTCTTC. Its translation: CASSLPGDEQFF.

The chain employs TRBV10-1 and TRBJ1-1, with D perhaps matching TRBD1 (5 bases). The CDR3 loop spans 17 amino acids. Germline-derived CDR1 and CDR2 are WNHNN and SYGVQD (reference sequence). The ends were cut back, 6 bases at V and 1 base at J, with 21 bases in the middle. CDR3 sequence: CASRGDLDKRKNTEAFF. The CDR3 nucleotides read TGCGCCAGCAGGGGGGATCTGGACAAGAGAAAGAACACTGAAGCTTTCTTT.

CDR3 amino acids: CASSLLQGYEQYF. The CDR3 DNA reads TGTGCCAGCAGCTTATTACAGGGTTACGAGCAGTACTTC. The chain has TRBV7-9 and TRBJ2-7; D is possibly TRBD1 (6 bases). The V end lost 2 bases, the J end lost 4 bases, and 9 bases lay between the germline ends. The CDR3 extends over 13 amino acids. Germline CDR1 SEHNR, CDR2 FQNEAQ (reference sequence).

This clone occurred once. This chain links TRBV5-8 with TRBJ1-5; D possibly corresponds to TRBD1 (5 bases). Germline CDR1 reads SGHTS; CDR2 reads YDEGEE. This CDR3 is built from 14 residues. V lost 3 bases to trimming and J lost 7 bases, with 14 bases between them. This CDR3 is CASSYPRDAQPQHF. DNA of the CDR3: TGTGCCAGCAGCTACCCCCGGGACGCGCAGCCCCAGCATTTT.

The chain has TRBV9 and TRBJ1-1; possibly TRBD1 for D (6 bases). CDR3 length: 11 amino acids. The germline V and J ends were trimmed by 3 bases and 10 bases, with 10 bases remaining between them. Germline CDR1 and CDR2: SGDLS and YYNGEE. CDR3 sequence: CASSAGGRAFF. In nucleotides, the CDR3 is TGTGCCAGCAGCGCGGGGGGGCGAGCTTTCTTT.

The V gene is TRBV5-8, the J gene TRBJ2-7; no firm D call. This CDR3 is 13 amino acids long. Germline CDR1 and CDR2: SGHTS and YDEGEE. V shed 0 bases and J shed 2 bases, with 6 bases lying between them. The CDR3 here is CASSLVRAYEQYF. CDR3 nucleotides: TGTGCCAGCAGCTTGGTCCGAGCCTACGAGCAGTACTTC.

J is TRBJ1-2 and V is TRBV10-3, with no clear D. V gave up 4 bases and J gave up 4 bases, with 10 bases separating them. Germline values: CDR1 ENHRY, CDR2 SYGVKD. The CDR3 runs to 13 residues. In nucleotides, the CDR3 is TGTGCCATCAGTGGACGGGGAGGCTATGGCTACACCTTC. It is translated as CAISGRGGYGYTF.